The rows below give T cell receptor beta chains drawn from one sample of a study of T cell responses to AZD1222 COVID-19 vaccine. The protocol was immunoSEQ multiplex PCR, while the TCRdb copy is restricted to in-frame clones and leaves out a portion. The table shows roughly 100,000 clones, with about 90% occurring only once. This specimen consisted of peripheral blood, obtained on day 0 of AZD1222 vaccination. These receptors were collected from an adult in good health. CDR3s include the opening cysteine and the closing phenylalanine or tryptophan. D genes are given only for firm matches. The size of a clone is reported for some rows only, either as once, few or many, or as a class for expanded clones.

J: TRBJ1-5; V: TRBV3-1/TRBV3-2; size: once; D: NA; CDR3: CASSQAAGLNQPQHF; DNA: TGTGCCAGCAGCCAAGCCGCCGGGCTCAATCAGCCCCAGCATTTT
J: TRBJ2-7; V: TRBV30; size: few; D: NA; CDR3: CAWATMNRASYEQYF; DNA: TGTGCCTGGGCCACAATGAACCGCGCCTCCTACGAGCAGTACTTC
J: TRBJ2-5; V: TRBV7-9; size: NA; D: TRBD1; CDR3: CASSWRESGGLETQYF; DNA: TGTGCCAGCAGCTGGAGAGAGTCAGGGGGTTTGGAGACCCAGTACTTC
J: TRBJ2-3; V: TRBV24-1; size: NA; D: NA; CDR3: CATRGSTDTQYF; DNA: TGTGCCACCCGCGGTAGCACAGATACGCAGTATTTT
J: TRBJ2-7; V: TRBV5-1; size: NA; D: NA; CDR3: CASSLDGQGRNEQYF; DNA: TGCGCCAGCAGCTTGGATGGGCAGGGAAGGAACGAGCAGTACTTC
J: TRBJ1-2; V: TRBV18; size: NA; D: TRBD1; CDR3: CASSRGQGEGYTF; DNA: TGTGCCAGCTCACGTGGACAGGGAGAGGGCTACACCTTC
J: TRBJ1-3; V: TRBV4-3; size: NA; D: NA; CDR3: CASSQARGSSGNTIYF; DNA: TGCGCCAGCAGCCAGGCCCGGGGAAGCTCTGGAAACACCATATATTTT
J: TRBJ1-2; V: TRBV5-1; size: NA; D: NA; CDR3: CASSLTGGVNYGYTF; DNA: TGCGCCAGCAGCTTGACCGGGGGCGTTAACTATGGCTACACCTTC
J: TRBJ1-5; V: TRBV24-1; size: NA; D: NA; CDR3: CATSSERPVGQPQHF; DNA: TGTGCCACCAGTTCGGAGAGGCCGGTGGGTCAGCCCCAGCATTTT
J: TRBJ1-1; V: TRBV5-4; size: NA; D: NA; CDR3: CASSPREGWGMNTEAFF; DNA: TGTGCCAGCAGCCCCCGGGAGGGATGGGGGATGAACACTGAAGCTTTCTTT
J: TRBJ2-5; V: TRBV5-5; size: once; D: NA; CDR3: CASSLLQGRETQYF; DNA: TGTGCCAGCAGCTTATTACAGGGTCGGGAGACCCAGTACTTC
J: TRBJ1-2; V: TRBV29-1; size: once; D: NA; CDR3: CSVEWQDYGYTF; DNA: TGCAGCGTTGAATGGCAGGATTATGGCTACACCTTC
J: TRBJ1-5; V: TRBV20-1; size: NA; D: NA; CDR3: CSASPPNSNQPQHF; DNA: TGCAGTGCTAGTCCGCCTAATAGCAATCAGCCCCAGCATTTT
J: TRBJ1-4; V: TRBV5-4; size: NA; D: TRBD1; CDR3: CASSDRDRGDEKLFF; DNA: TGTGCCAGCTCCGACCGGGACAGGGGGGATGAAAAACTGTTTTTT
J: TRBJ1-2; V: TRBV7-9; size: NA; D: TRBD1; CDR3: CASSSSPQGPRYGYTF; DNA: TGTGCCAGCAGCTCCAGCCCACAGGGGCCCCGCTATGGCTACACCTTC
J: TRBJ1-6; V: TRBV3-1/TRBV3-2; size: NA; D: NA; CDR3: CASSHKGSVNSPLHF; DNA: TGTGCCAGCAGCCATAAAGGGAGCGTCAATTCACCCCTCCACTTT
J: TRBJ2-7; V: TRBV30; size: NA; D: TRBD1; CDR3: CAWRDRSYEQYF; DNA: TGTGCCTGGAGGGACAGGAGCTACGAGCAGTACTTC
J: TRBJ1-2; V: TRBV5-1; size: NA; D: NA; CDR3: CASSLAMGPYGYTF; DNA: TGCGCCAGCAGCTTGGCGATGGGCCCCTATGGCTACACCTTC
J: TRBJ1-4; V: TRBV7-9; size: NA; D: NA; CDR3: CASSSSRVNEKLFF; DNA: TGTGCCAGCAGCTCTTCCCGGGTTAATGAAAAACTGTTTTTT
J: TRBJ2-7; V: TRBV5-1; size: NA; D: TRBD1; CDR3: CASSPGQGRDEQYF; DNA: TGCGCCAGCAGCCCGGGACAGGGAAGGGACGAGCAGTACTTC
J: TRBJ1-5; V: TRBV7-2; size: NA; D: TRBD1; CDR3: CASSPTGSNQPQHF; DNA: TGTGCCAGCAGTCCGACAGGGAGCAATCAGCCCCAGCATTTT
J: TRBJ1-1; V: TRBV6-5; size: NA; D: NA; CDR3: CASSSAPRLGNTEAFF; DNA: TGTGCCAGCAGTTCCGCCCCAAGGCTTGGGAACACTGAAGCTTTCTTT
J: TRBJ1-2; V: TRBV3-1/TRBV3-2; size: NA; D: TRBD1; CDR3: CASSQVHSTGKILGYTF; DNA: TGTGCCAGCAGCCAAGTTCACTCGACAGGGAAGATTCTTGGCTACACCTTC
J: TRBJ2-1; V: TRBV7-9; size: NA; D: NA; CDR3: CASSPPGDEQFF; DNA: TGTGCCAGCAGCCCCCCGGGTGATGAGCAGTTCTTC
J: TRBJ2-2; V: TRBV10-1; size: few; D: NA; CDR3: CASTGDGELFF; DNA: TGCGCCAGCACGGGGGACGGGGAGCTGTTTTTT
J: TRBJ2-1; V: TRBV5-5; size: once; D: NA; CDR3: CASSFPGTVEQFF; DNA: TGTGCCAGCAGCTTCCCCGGAACGGTTGAGCAGTTCTTC
J: TRBJ2-7; V: TRBV7-8; size: NA; D: TRBD2; CDR3: CASSSERGVGEQYF; DNA: TGTGCCAGCAGCTCTGAGCGGGGGGTAGGGGAGCAGTACTTC
J: TRBJ1-2; V: TRBV18; size: NA; D: NA; CDR3: CASSPGVKDYGYTF; DNA: TGTGCCAGCTCACCGGGGGTCAAGGACTATGGCTACACCTTC
J: TRBJ2-1; V: TRBV4-2; size: once; D: TRBD2; CDR3: CASSQAAGGNNEQFF; DNA: TGTGCCAGCAGCCAAGCGGCGGGGGGAAACAATGAGCAGTTCTTC